What follows is one T cell receptor (beta chain) and its context. With 6 bases removed from V and 1 base from J, the gap between germline ends came to 14 bases. Germline V lookup: CDR1 SNHLY, CDR2 FYNNEI. This CDR3 spans 15 amino acids. The sample belongs to a study of T cell responses to AZD1222 COVID-19 vaccine. Sequencing used immunoSEQ multiplex PCR; TCRdb keeps in-frame clones, though not all of them. The sample shows around 120,000 clones, approximately 90% of them seen only once. The sequence derives from an adult who received the AZD1222 COVID-19 vaccine. The gene calls are TRBV2 and TRBJ2-3, with unresolved D. Sample: peripheral blood, taken 28 days after the second AZD1222 dose. This CDR3 is CASRGPGPGTDTQYF. CDR3 nucleotide sequence: TGTGCCAGCAGGGGCCCCGGGCCTGGCACAGATACGCAGTATTTT.